The clone carrying this TCR beta chain came up once. Study processing details: Estimated nucleated cell counts came from reference gene primer amplification. This table comes from immunoSEQ multiplex PCR, and its TCRdb copy is limited to in-frame clones, with some not included. That table is the source of V, J and clone size, and D and trimming were worked out from the DNA. This sample has around 400,000 clones, with approximately 91% found just once. From germline, CDR1 is SGHDT and CDR2 YYEEEE. After removal of 2 bases from V and 0 bases from J, the junction contained 3 bases not matched to a gene. The CDR3 runs to 15 residues. This entry is derived from a study of blood T cell repertoires in COVID-19. Whole-study context: COVID-19 samples collected from the United States, Italy and Spain covered acute and convalescent phases.

Individuals drawn from around 25 US areas were about 18 to 95 years old. Someone with COVID-19 had been met by exposed participants within 2 weeks before study entry. The chain has TRBV5-6 and TRBJ1-2; 8 bases map to TRBD1. This receptor was identified in a middle-aged woman who had been exposed to COVID-19. The material sequenced was PBMCs or T cells enriched from blood (not recorded which). The CDR3 reads CASSLVTGANYGYTF. CDR3 nucleotides: TGTGCCAGCAGCTTAGTGACAGGGGCTAACTATGGCTACACCTTC.